The entry below describes one T cell receptor (beta chain). MiXCR, applied by TCRdb to the 5' RACE reads, yields one record per CDR3 protein. The table records some 1,700,000 distinct CDR3 sequences, 25% to 35% of them present only once. The data belong to a study of identical twins. The CDR3 is made up of 14 amino acids. V was trimmed by 5 bases and J by 8 bases, leaving 15 bases between them. The V gene's germline CDR1 is MNHEY and CDR2 SVGAGI. The sample was cord blood. This TCR derives from a newborn girl in good health. This chain uses TRBV6-5 with TRBJ1-4; D remains ambiguous. As DNA, the CDR3 is TGTGCCAGCAGTCCCAGCTGGAATAAGGAAAAACTGTTTTTT. This gives the protein CASSPSWNKEKLFF.